The rows below give T cell receptor beta chains drawn from one sample of a study of T-cell memory formation after mild COVID-19. TCRdb re-called the 5' RACE reads through MiXCR, storing one row per CDR3 protein. This table holds 350,000 to 500,000 distinct CDR3 sequences, 20% found once. The sequenced sample was PBMCs or a T cell subset sorted from them (not recorded which). These receptors were obtained from an adult woman who had mild COVID-19 (a few samples of this study predate the infection). Cell type and time point are not known. CDR3s include the opening cysteine and the closing phenylalanine or tryptophan. D genes are given only for firm matches. Rows may omit the clone size; those that give it use once, few, many or a size class.

V	J	D	size	DNA	CDR3
TRBV7-6	TRBJ2-1	.	.	TGTGCCAGCAGCTTAGACCCCGACACAGGGCCCGACCACAATGAGCAGTTCTTC	CASSLDPDTGPDHNEQFF
TRBV5-1	TRBJ1-1	.	.	TGCGCCAGCAGCTCATACGGGGGGGTTAACACTGAAGCTTTCTTT	CASSSYGGVNTEAFF
TRBV9	TRBJ2-5	.	many	TGTGCCAGCAGCGTAGTAGGGACTGCCGAGACCCAGTACTTC	CASSVVGTAETQYF
TRBV20-1	TRBJ1-1	.	.	TGCAGTCCCCGGGGGAACACTGAAGCTTTCTTT	CSPRGNTEAFF
TRBV21-1	TRBJ2-7	.	.	TGTGCCAGCAGCAATGAGGACAGGGGCATCACCTACGAGCAGTACTTC	CASSNEDRGITYEQYF
TRBV5-1	TRBJ2-6	.	few	TGCGCCAGCAGCCGAGGGCCCTCCTCTGGGGCCAACGTCCTGACTTTC	CASSRGPSSGANVLTF
TRBV6-2/TRBV6-3	TRBJ1-5	.	.	TGTGCCAGCAGCCCACCCCCCGAAAATCAGCCCCAGCATTTT	CASSPPPENQPQHF
TRBV10-3	TRBJ2-3	.	.	TGTGCCATCAGTGAGTCCCGGACCCCCTCTTTT	CAISESRTPSF
TRBV9	TRBJ1-1	.	.	TGTGCCAGCAGCGTAAAAGCGGCCAACACTGAAGCTTTCTTT	CASSVKAANTEAFF
TRBV6-1	TRBJ1-1	.	.	TGTGCCAGCAGTGTTTCGCCAGGAACTAACACTGAAGCTTTCTTT	CASSVSPGTNTEAFF
TRBV7-9	TRBJ2-7	.	.	TGTGCCAGCAGCCCAGAGGAGAGCTCCTACGAGCAGTACTTC	CASSPEESSYEQYF
TRBV4-1	TRBJ2-1	TRBD2	few	TGCGCCAGCAGCCAAGTCATGGCTAGCGGGGGCCATGAGCAGTTCTTC	CASSQVMASGGHEQFF
TRBV9	TRBJ2-1	TRBD1	few	TGTGCCAGCAGCCGACACGGTACAGGGGATGAGCAGTTCTTC	CASSRHGTGDEQFF
TRBV2	TRBJ2-1	TRBD2	few	TGTGCCAGCAGTGAAGCGAGCGGGGGGGCGTATGAGCAGTTCTTC	CASSEASGGAYEQFF
TRBV19	TRBJ2-6	.	few	TGTGCCAGTAGTTCCCAGACCATCCTCTCTGGGGCCAACGTCCTGACTTTC	CASSSQTILSGANVLTF
TRBV29-1	TRBJ1-1	.	few	TGCAGTTCCTCCCTGTGGTTGATGAACACTGAAGCTTTCTTT	CSSSLWLMNTEAFF
TRBV12-3/TRBV12-4	TRBJ2-7	.	many	TGTGCCAGCAGTCGGACTGGCTACGAGCAGTACTTC	CASSRTGYEQYF
TRBV4-2	TRBJ1-6	.	.	TGTGCCAGCAGCCAAGAAGGAAGGGTTTCACCCCTCCACTTT	CASSQEGRVSPLHF
TRBV7-3	TRBJ2-7	.	few	TGTGCCAGCAGCGCCGGCCCCGGCGGGACCTACGAGCAGTACTTC	CASSAGPGGTYEQYF
TRBV7-9	TRBJ2-7	TRBD1	few	TGTGCCAGCAGCTATCCCGGGACAGGGCCCTACGAGCAGTACTTC	CASSYPGTGPYEQYF